A single sample is the source of the 13 T cell receptor beta chains below, sequenced in a study of human T cells and chemical hapten exposure. Time point in this sample: pre-sensitization, week 0. Indicated treatment: therapeutic diphenylcyclopropenone sensitization with weekly scalp DPC. TCRdb recomputed calls from the RACE reads with MiXCR, one row per CDR3 protein. Of more than 50,000 distinct CDR3 sequences in the sample, around 6.6% were seen once. This specimen was whole blood, taken in connection with sensitization to the hapten diphenylcyclopropenone (DPC). Every receptor here comes from a young woman with alopecia areata. Some clones in this sample may be carry-over from other donors' samples.

This clonotype was seen at least ten times. V usage is TRBV2 and J usage is TRBJ1-6; the match to TRBD1 covers 10 bases. The CDR3 contains 16 residues. The junction had 9 bases not matched to a gene; V was cut back by 6 bases and J by 7 bases. Germline V gene sequence: CDR1 SNHLY, CDR2 FYNNEI. CDR3 in amino acids: CASRDPRTGGNSPLHF. DNA of the CDR3: TGTGCCAGCAGAGACCCAAGGACAGGGGGGAATTCACCCCTCCACTTT.

This clonotype was observed a handful of times. The chain is built from TRBV7-8 and TRBJ1-2; 7 positions agree with TRBD1. Germline lookup yields CDR1 SGHVS and CDR2 FQNEAQ. The CDR3 has 14 amino acids. J gave up 1 base and V 6 bases, and 5 bases lay outside the gene matches. The CDR3 coding sequence is TGTGCCAGCAGACAGGGGAACCATAACTATGGCTACACCTTC. Translation: CASRQGNHNYGYTF. The entire variable domain, with the rest obtained from reference TRBV7-8 and TRBJ1-2, is as follows: GAGVSQSPRYKVAKRGQDVALRCDPISGHVSLFWYQQALGQGPEFLTYFQNEAQLDKSGLPSDRFFAERPEGSVSTLKIQRTQQEDSAVYLCASRQGNHNYGYTFGSGTRLTVV.

This clonotype was found many times. The chain combines TRBV10-3 with TRBJ2-3; unclear D gene. The CDR3 sequence is 14 residues long. V lost 0 bases, J lost 2 bases, and 6 bases lay in between. Germline lookup yields CDR1 ENHRY and CDR2 SYGVKD. The CDR3 loop reads CAISESQYTDTQYF. CDR3 DNA sequence: TGTGCCATCAGTGAGTCCCAGTACACAGATACGCAGTATTTT.

The V and J genes are TRBV24-1 and TRBJ1-1; D is undetermined. Germline lookup yields CDR1 KGHDR and CDR2 SFDVKD. The CDR3 runs to 13 residues. With 10 bases removed from V and 6 bases from J, the gap between germline ends came to 17 bases. CDR3: CATKGPWRAEAFF. The CDR3 DNA sequence: TGTGCCACAAAAGGCCCGTGGAGGGCTGAAGCTTTCTTT.

This clonotype has at least ten counts. This chain uses TRBV5-1 with TRBJ1-2; 10 bases are a match to TRBD1. Looked up from germline, CDR1 is SGHRS and CDR2 is YFSETQ. V lost 9 bases and J lost 7; bases outside the gene matches: 9. The CDR3 consists of 13 residues. This chain's CDR3 is CATTPGQGFGYTF. For the CDR3, the DNA is TGCGCCACCACCCCGGGACAGGGGTTTGGCTACACCTTC.

In its sample, this clonotype was seen many times. CDR3 nucleotide sequence: TGTGCCAGCAGCCGGTCGAACACTGAAGCTTTCTTT. Encoded protein: CASSRSNTEAFF. The chain combines TRBV14 with TRBJ1-1; D is unresolved. CDR3 length equals 12 residues. The germline gives CDR1 SGHDN, CDR2 FVKESK. Trimming shortened V by 4 bases and J by 1 base, and 4 bases separated the two germline ends.

This clonotype was detected ten times or more. The chain has TRBV7-6 and TRBJ2-7, with D possibly matching TRBD2 (6 bases). The CDR3 totals 14 residues. In germline, CDR1 is SGHVS, CDR2 FNYEAQ. V was pared by 2 bases and J by 1 base, with 9 bases between. The CDR3 nucleotides read TGTGCCAGCAGCTTACTCGGGGGTTCCTACGAGCAGTACTTC. Its translation: CASSLLGGSYEQYF.

This clonotype was found a few times. This chain links TRBV3-1 with TRBJ2-3, with 10 bases lining up with TRBD2. The CDR3 spans 14 residues. With V trimmed by 2 bases and J by 11 bases, 7 bases remained unmatched. Germline V CDR1 and CDR2: LGHDT, YNNKEL (reference sequence). The CDR3 nucleotides are TGTGCCAGCAGCCAAACCGGGACTAGCGTAGGGCAGTATTTT. This codes for CASSQTGTSVGQYF.

This clonotype was seen at least ten times. V gene TRBV29-1 combines with J gene TRBJ1-1; TRBD1 matches 8 bases. Germline CDR1 and CDR2: SQVTM and ANQGSEA. This CDR3 is 13 amino acids long. Germline trimming cut 7 bases from V and 6 bases from J; bases unmatched to any gene: 10. CDR3 loop: CSGSQGAAAEAFF. For the CDR3, the DNA is TGCAGCGGCTCGCAGGGGGCTGCGGCTGAAGCTTTCTTT.

In its sample, this clonotype was seen many times. The genes are TRBV6-5 and TRBJ2-1; 11 bases align to TRBD2. Losses at the gene ends were 2 bases for V and 9 bases for J; bases not matched to a gene: 9. The CDR3 contains 16 residues. Germline CDR1 MNHEY, CDR2 SVGAGI. The CDR3 loop is CASSYLAGGRASEQFF. The DNA for the CDR3 is TGTGCCAGCAGTTACCTAGCGGGGGGTAGGGCTAGTGAGCAGTTCTTC.

In its sample, this clonotype was seen many times. The CDR3 DNA follows: TGTGCCAGCAGCCTCAGGGGGCGAGAGGCTGAAGCTTTCTTT. The encoded protein is CASSLRGREAEAFF. The chain uses TRBV2 and TRBJ1-1, with 8 bases lining up with TRBD1. The CDR3 totals 14 residues. CDR1 and CDR2 from the germline V gene are SNHLY and FYNNEI. Trimming removed 6 bases from V and 6 bases from J; junction bases left unmatched: 9.

This clonotype has a count of ten or more. The CDR3 reads CASSLDPSEREQYF. DNA of the CDR3: TGCGCCAGCAGCCTGGACCCCTCCGAAAGGGAGCAGTACTTC. The V and J genes are TRBV5-1 and TRBJ2-7, with D unresolved. Per germline, CDR1 SGHRS and CDR2 YFSETQ. V lost 4 bases, J lost 7 bases, and 18 bases lay in between. The CDR3 runs to 14 residues.

This clonotype was observed at least ten times. The chain links TRBV29-1 to TRBJ2-5; 10 bases line up with TRBD1. V lost 0 bases and J lost 5; bases outside the gene matches: 12. Germline CDR1 is SQVTM and CDR2 is ANQGSEA. The length of the CDR3 is 17 residues. CDR3 sequence (DNA): TGCAGCGTTGAAGATCAAGTGAGGACAGGGGGTTGGGAGACCCAGTACTTC. Amino acid sequence: CSVEDQVRTGGWETQYF.